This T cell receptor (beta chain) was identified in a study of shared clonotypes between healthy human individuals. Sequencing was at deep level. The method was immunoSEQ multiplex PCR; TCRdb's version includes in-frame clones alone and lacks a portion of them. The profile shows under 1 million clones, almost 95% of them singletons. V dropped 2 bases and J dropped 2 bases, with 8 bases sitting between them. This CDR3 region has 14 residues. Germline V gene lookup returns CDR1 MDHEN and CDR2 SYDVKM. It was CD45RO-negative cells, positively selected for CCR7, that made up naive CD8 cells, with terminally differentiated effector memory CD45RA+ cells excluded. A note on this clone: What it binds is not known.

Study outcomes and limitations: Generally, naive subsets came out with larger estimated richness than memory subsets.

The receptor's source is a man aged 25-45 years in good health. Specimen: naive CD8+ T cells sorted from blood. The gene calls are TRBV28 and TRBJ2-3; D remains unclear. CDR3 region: CASSLMGITDTQYF. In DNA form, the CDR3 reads TGTGCCAGCAGTTTAATGGGGATCACAGATACGCAGTATTTT.